This T cell receptor beta chain stems from a study of beta chain features in type 1 diabetes. Overall study results and limits: Cells with high TCR expression could be over-represented when cDNA is sequenced. More deletions and fewer insertions at VDJ junctions were seen in type 1 diabetes patients.

The investigators reverse transcribed all of the isolated RNA, so they sequenced expressed TCRB transcripts. Sequencing used immunoSEQ multiplex PCR; TCRdb keeps in-frame clones, though not all of them. The repertoire holds 970,000 or so clones, with 15% to 20% as singletons. Turning to this clone: What it binds is not known. In the same sample, other DNA sequences code for this CDR3.

Sampling consisted of one heparinised blood draw per donor, averaging about 116 mL. There are 12 residues in the CDR3. The germline CDR1 and CDR2 sequences are SEHNR and FQNEAQ (reference sequence). Trimming removed 1 base from V and 5 bases from J, with 3 bases in between. This sequence was found in a young woman in good health. The specimen was naive CD4+ T cells from blood. The chain employs TRBV7-9 and TRBJ1-5, with D unclear. The CDR3 loop reads CASSLVDQPQHF. CDR3 bases: TGTGCCAGCAGCTTAGTAGATCAGCCCCAGCATTTT.